This T cell receptor (beta chain) comes out of a study of molecular identifiers for immune sequencing clone quantification. Concerning this clonotype: One base away lies a much larger clone, so this may be a sequencing read error.

TCRdb reprocessed the PCR reads with MiXCR, giving one entry per CDR3 protein. Of fewer than 350,000 distinct CDR3 sequences detected, over 20% appear once; the ten largest clones hold under 0.95%. Germline CDR1 reads LNHDA; CDR2 reads SQIVND (reference sequence). This CDR3 is built from 15 residues. This clonotype originated in a human donor in good health. Some libraries in this study had Jurkat cell RNA spiked in. Sequenced input: naive CD8+ T cells from blood, with Jurkat cell RNA spiked in. The sample's subset: FACS-sorted CD8+CD4-CCR7+CD45RA+ naive T cells. The chain uses TRBV19 and TRBJ2-7, with D perhaps matching TRBD2 (6 bases). In nucleotides, the CDR3 is TGTGCCGGTAGTATAGCGGACTCTAGCTCCTACGAGCAGTACTTC. This codes for CAGSIADSSSYEQYF.